This is a list of T cell receptor beta chains from one sample in a study of response to subunit inactivated influenza vaccine. TCRdb reanalysed the RT-PCR reads using MiXCR and keeps one entry per CDR3 protein. The table records 250,000 to 350,000 distinct CDR3 sequences, approximately 20% of them present only once. The sequenced sample was PBMCs from blood, obtained less than 22 months after vaccination. These receptor sequences come from a man aged 45 to 75 who received an inactivated influenza vaccine. Each CDR3 is given with its conserved first and last residue. A D gene is named only where the DNA matches it firmly. Rows give clone size only sometimes, using once, few, many, or a class for an expanded clone.

NA | TRBJ2-4 | NA | TRBV20-1 | CSPGQLAKNIQYF | TGCAGCCCGGGACAACTAGCCAAAAACATTCAGTACTTC
NA | TRBJ2-7 | NA | TRBV6-2/TRBV6-3 | CASSYAANPYEQYF | TGTGCCAGCAGTTACGCGGCCAACCCCTACGAGCAGTACTTC
NA | TRBJ2-5 | TRBD2 | TRBV7-6 | CASSLTGGPGETQYF | TGTGCCAGCAGCTTAACGGGAGGGCCCGGGGAGACCCAGTACTTC
few | TRBJ2-5 | TRBD1 | TRBV11-2 | CASSFRGTGRYQETQYF | TGTGCCAGCAGCTTTAGAGGGACAGGACGTTACCAAGAGACCCAGTACTTC
NA | TRBJ2-4 | NA | TRBV29-1 | CSVMGYTENIQYF | TGCAGCGTTATGGGGTATACGGAAAACATTCAGTACTTC
NA | TRBJ2-2 | NA | TRBV5-1 | CASSLAGQLNTGELFF | TGCGCCAGCAGCTTGGCGGGCCAACTTAACACCGGGGAGCTGTTTTTT
NA | TRBJ1-1 | NA | TRBV5-4 | CASSLGEAEAFF | TGTGCCAGCAGCTTGGGGGAGGCTGAAGCTTTCTTT
NA | TRBJ1-1 | NA | TRBV15 | CATSRELLGAANTEAFF | TGTGCCACCAGCAGAGAGTTGCTAGGTGCCGCGAACACTGAAGCTTTCTTT
many | TRBJ1-1 | NA | TRBV5-1 | CASSLTDTEAFF | TGCGCCAGCAGCTTGACCGACACTGAAGCTTTCTTT
many | TRBJ1-1 | NA | TRBV12-3/TRBV12-4 | CASSHEVLNTEAFF | TGTGCCAGCAGCCATGAGGTGCTGAACACTGAAGCTTTCTTT
NA | TRBJ2-7 | TRBD1 | TRBV6-5 | CASSYTGDPVYEQYF | TGTGCCAGCAGTTACACAGGGGATCCCGTCTACGAGCAGTACTTC
few | TRBJ1-1 | NA | TRBV4-3 | CASSRRVGGDTEAFF | TGCGCCAGCAGCCGACGGGTGGGCGGGGACACTGAAGCTTTCTTT
NA | TRBJ1-5 | NA | TRBV6-5 | CASSYGTWRVAPAQHF | TGTGCCAGCAGTTATGGGACCTGGAGGGTCGCCCCAGCCCAGCATTTT
NA | TRBJ1-2 | NA | TRBV5-1 | CASSLADSNLYGYTF | TGCGCCAGCAGCTTGGCCGACAGCAACCTCTATGGCTACACCTTC
many | TRBJ1-1 | NA | TRBV28 | CASSLYPNTEAFF | TGTGCCAGCAGTTTATATCCCAACACTGAAGCTTTCTTT
NA | TRBJ1-6 | TRBD1 | TRBV25-1 | CASSDRGPYNSPLHF | TGTGCCAGCAGTGACAGGGGGCCCTATAATTCACCCCTCCACTTT
NA | TRBJ1-1 | NA | TRBV27 | CASSPIPTLNTEAFF | TGTGCCAGCAGCCCTATCCCAACCCTGAACACTGAAGCTTTCTTT
NA | TRBJ2-3 | TRBD1 | TRBV18 | CASGTGDGDTQYF | TGTGCCAGCGGGACAGGGGATGGAGATACGCAGTATTTT
NA | TRBJ1-2 | NA | TRBV12-3/TRBV12-4 | CASSSAGRKGYTF | TGTGCCAGCAGTTCAGCAGGCCGCAAGGGCTACACCTTC
few | TRBJ2-1 | TRBD2 | TRBV11-3 | CASSLDASGREQFF | TGTGCCAGCAGCTTAGATGCTAGCGGGAGAGAGCAGTTCTTC
many | TRBJ1-5 | TRBD1 | TRBV6-2/TRBV6-3 | CASSYSDRGGSNQPQHF | TGTGCCAGCAGTTATTCGGACAGGGGCGGAAGCAATCAGCCCCAGCATTTT
many | TRBJ1-1 | TRBD1 | TRBV14 | CASSEGQGSTEAFF | TGTGCCAGCAGTGAGGGACAGGGGTCCACTGAAGCTTTCTTT
NA | TRBJ2-5 | TRBD2 | TRBV4-3 | CASSQGLAVQETQYF | TGCGCCAGCAGCCAAGGCCTAGCGGTTCAGGAGACCCAGTACTTC
few | TRBJ1-2 | NA | TRBV25-1 | CASSDWVGYTF | TGTGCCAGCAGTGATTGGGTCGGCTACACCTTC
many | TRBJ1-5 | NA | TRBV24-1 | CATSDYSNQPQHF | TGTGCCACCAGTGATTACAGCAATCAGCCCCAGCATTTT
few | TRBJ1-5 | TRBD1 | TRBV14 | CASSQVFGTGENQPQHF | TGTGCCAGCAGCCAAGTGTTTGGGACAGGGGAGAATCAGCCCCAGCATTTT
NA | TRBJ1-6 | NA | TRBV15 | CATSRELEIYNSPLHF | TGTGCCACCAGCAGAGAACTGGAAATTTATAATTCACCCCTCCACTTT
NA | TRBJ2-3 | NA | TRBV30 | CAWSRGSTDTQYF | TGTGCCTGGAGTCGCGGGAGCACAGATACGCAGTATTTT
NA | TRBJ1-2 | NA | TRBV5-4 | CASSLAQANYGYTF | TGTGCCAGCAGCTTGGCCCAGGCAAACTATGGCTACACCTTC
NA | TRBJ1-2 | TRBD1 | TRBV25-1 | CASRGTGDPTNYGYTF | TGTGCCAGCAGAGGGACAGGGGACCCGACTAACTATGGCTACACCTTC
NA | TRBJ1-1 | NA | TRBV6-6 | CASRPRDAEAFF | TGTGCCAGCAGGCCAAGGGACGCTGAAGCTTTCTTT
few | TRBJ1-2 | NA | TRBV29-1 | CSAGPDKSYGYTF | TGCAGCGCCGGTCCGGACAAGAGCTATGGCTACACCTTC
many | TRBJ1-5 | NA | TRBV10-3 | CAISPGLNQPQHF | TGTGCCATCAGTCCAGGGTTGAATCAGCCCCAGCATTTT
NA | TRBJ2-5 | TRBD2 | TRBV9 | CASSVASGGIQETQYF | TGTGCCAGCAGCGTAGCTAGCGGGGGTATCCAAGAGACCCAGTACTTC
NA | TRBJ1-2 | NA | TRBV6-2/TRBV6-3 | CASSKDSPRLYGYTF | TGTGCCAGCAGTAAGGACAGTCCGCGGCTGTATGGCTACACCTTC
NA | TRBJ2-1 | NA | TRBV20-1 | CSASGTPNNEQFF | TGCAGTGCTTCCGGGACCCCAAACAATGAGCAGTTCTTC
few | TRBJ1-5 | NA | TRBV28 | CASSSLGGGNQPQHF | TGTGCCAGCAGTTCCTTGGGGGGGGGCAATCAGCCCCAGCATTTT
few | TRBJ2-3 | NA | TRBV12-5 | CASGLYPSVEGDTDTQYF | TGTGCTAGTGGTTTGTACCCCTCCGTCGAGGGGGACACAGATACGCAGTATTTT
NA | TRBJ2-5 | NA | TRBV24-1 | CATSAPKGPHQETQYF | TGTGCCACCAGTGCCCCAAAAGGGCCGCATCAAGAGACCCAGTACTTC
NA | TRBJ1-2 | NA | TRBV13 | CASSSLGDLRYGYTF | TGTGCCAGCAGCTCCCTTGGGGATTTGCGCTATGGCTACACCTTC
many | TRBJ1-1 | TRBD1 | TRBV12-3/TRBV12-4 | CASSSGTGGEANTEAFF | TGTGCCAGCAGTTCGGGGACAGGGGGCGAAGCGAACACTGAAGCTTTCTTT
once | TRBJ2-7 | TRBD1 | TRBV5-1 | CASSRPDRDLSYEQYF | TGCGCCAGCAGTAGGCCTGACAGGGATCTCTCCTACGAGCAGTACTTC
many | TRBJ2-2 | TRBD2 | TRBV10-1 | CASSSGSGAGELFF | TGCGCCAGCAGTTCCGGTAGCGGGGCCGGGGAGCTGTTTTTT
few | TRBJ2-1 | TRBD2 | TRBV6-5 | CASSYLTSGRSYNEQFF | TGTGCCAGCAGTTACCTGACTAGCGGGAGGTCCTACAATGAGCAGTTCTTC